This record concerns one TCR beta chain sequence. These data originate in a study of shared clonotypes between healthy human individuals. It was CD45RO-negative cells, positively selected for CCR7, that made up naive CD8 cells, with terminally differentiated effector memory CD45RA+ cells excluded. Sequencing was performed with immunoSEQ multiplex PCR; in TCRdb, only in-frame clones are kept and a portion is missing. The table records more than 600,000 clones, about 92% of them present only once. This receptor was identified in a man between 25 and 39 years old in good health. The sequenced sample was naive CD8+ T cells sorted from blood.

The CDR3: CASRYSGIAGDTQYF. As DNA, the CDR3 is TGTGCCAGCAGATATAGCGGGATCGCGGGAGATACGCAGTATTTT. The chain links TRBV7-3 to TRBJ2-3; TRBD2 matches 8 bases. The junction had 10 bases not matched to a gene; V was cut back by 6 bases and J by 5 bases. CDR3 size: 15 residues. In germline, CDR1 is SGHTA, CDR2 FQGTGA.